The 9 T cell receptor beta chains reported below all come from one sample, sequenced in a study of shared clonotypes between healthy human individuals. Sequenced by immunoSEQ multiplex PCR; TCRdb stores in-frame clones only, minus some. The sample contains approximately 740,000 clones, almost 95% of which appear only once. Naive CD8 isolation took CD45RO-negative cells positively selected for CCR7 and excluded terminally differentiated effector memory CD45RA+ cells. The sequencing input was naive CD8+ T cells sorted from blood. The receptors originated from a young man in good health.

This clone was detected only once. Other DNA sequences in this sample translate to the same CDR3. The chain employs TRBV29-1 and TRBJ2-7; D not certain. This CDR3 region has 13 residues. V lost 0 bases, J lost 1 base, and 7 bases lay in between. Germline V gene data show CDR1 as SQVTM and CDR2 as ANQGSEA. The CDR3 sequence: CSVEDGSSYEQYF. CDR3 sequence (DNA): TGCAGCGTTGAAGACGGCTCGTCCTACGAGCAGTACTTC.

V gene TRBV27 combines with J gene TRBJ2-5; D might be TRBD2 (6 bases). V was pared by 3 bases and J by 0 bases, with 11 bases between. Germline CDR1 reads MNHEY; CDR2 reads SMNVEV (reference sequence). This CDR3 has 15 residues. In nucleotides, the CDR3 is TGTGCCAGCAGTTTGGCGGGACTGTACCAAGAGACCCAGTACTTC. It specifies CASSLAGLYQETQYF.

The V gene is TRBV28, the J gene TRBJ1-5; D gene ambiguous. The germline V gene has CDR1 MDHEN and CDR2 SYDVKM. The V gene lost 2 bases and the J gene lost 2 bases, with 10 bases spanning the gap. The CDR3 extends over 15 amino acids. CDR3 nucleotides: TGTGCCAGCAGTTTAAACTTGTACGGCAATCAGCCCCAGCATTTT. Its protein is CASSLNLYGNQPQHF.

The V gene is TRBV30, the J gene TRBJ2-1, with D possibly matching TRBD1 (6 bases). V shed 1 base and J shed 0 bases, with 10 bases lying between them. Looked up from germline, CDR1 is GTSNPN and CDR2 is SVGIG (reference sequence). The CDR3 extends over 15 amino acids. The CDR3 bases are TGTGCCTGGAGTGCGCAGGGGAGCTCCTACAATGAGCAGTTCTTC. As protein: CAWSAQGSSYNEQFF.

The chain has TRBV4-3 and TRBJ2-6, with a possible D match to TRBD1 (6 bases). The V end lost 5 bases, the J end lost 1 base, and 12 bases lay between the germline ends. This CDR3 comprises 16 residues. Looked up from germline, CDR1 is LGHNA and CDR2 is YSLEER. CDR3 DNA: TGCGCCAGCAGCGGCGTACAGGGTTCTGGGGCCAACGTCCTGACTTTC. This codes for CASSGVQGSGANVLTF.

The gene calls are TRBV28 and TRBJ2-1; TRBD1 matches at 8 bases. Germline trimming cut 4 bases from V and 4 bases from J; bases unmatched to any gene: 6. Germline CDR1 and CDR2: MDHEN and SYDVKM. This CDR3 region has 15 residues. The CDR3 nucleotides are TGTGCCAGCAGTTCGTACAGGGACAGGTACAATGAGCAGTTCTTC. Its translation is CASSSYRDRYNEQFF.

The gene calls are TRBV2 and TRBJ2-1; D is uncertain. This CDR3 is 15 amino acids long. Germline CDR1 and CDR2: SNHLY and FYNNEI. The V and J ends lost 6 bases and 0 bases respectively, with 12 bases between them. Here the CDR3 reads CASRVSAGSYNEQFF. The CDR3 DNA sequence: TGTGCCAGCAGAGTATCTGCCGGCTCCTACAATGAGCAGTTCTTC.

CDR3 DNA sequence: TGCGCCAGCAGTGAGGTTACTAGCGGAAATACCTACGAGCAGTACTTC. Translating it yields CASSEVTSGNTYEQYF. The V call is TRBV10-2, the J call TRBJ2-7; TRBD2 agrees at 8 bases. The CDR3 has 16 amino acids. After removal of 2 bases from V and 2 bases from J, the junction contained 8 bases not matched to a gene. Germline CDR1 is WSHSY and CDR2 is SAAADI.

This sequence joins TRBV27 and TRBJ2-2; TRBD2 matches at 12 bases. This CDR3 is built from 13 residues. Losses at the gene ends were 6 bases for V and 7 bases for J; bases not matched to a gene: 0. The germline gives CDR1 MNHEY, CDR2 SMNVEV (reference sequence). As DNA, the CDR3 is TGTGCCAGCAGACTAGCGGGAGGCGGGGAGCTGTTTTTT. This encodes CASRLAGGGELFF.